This is a list of T cell receptor beta chains from one sample in a study of T cells after posttransplantation cyclophosphamide. The data were produced by immunoSEQ multiplex PCR, yet TCRdb's version contains in-frame clones alone and is incomplete. Among several thousand clones listed, roughly 77% were seen once. Source: PBMCs, taken approximately 1,400 days after allogeneic stem cell transplant with posttransplant cyclophosphamide. These receptors all stem from a young adult male patient who received an allogeneic stem cell transplant from a related donor, was CMV-positive, and had acute GVHD only. The T cells may partly be graft donor cells. Each CDR3 is given with its conserved first and last residue.

V: TRBV10-1; CDR3: CASSLRSGAGYTF
V: TRBV6-5; CDR3: CASSSDRTTLHF
V: TRBV27; CDR3: CASSKGTGESEAFF
V: TRBV4-3; CDR3: CASSQVTGTGRNEQFF
V: TRBV4-1; CDR3: CASSQGERGNQPQHF
V: TRBV4-3; CDR3: CASSQDLPLTGAYQETQYF
V: TRBV4-2; CDR3: CASSQDPPTGTSGGTDTQYF
V: TRBV2; CDR3: CASNQDRSSYEQYF
V: TRBV15; CDR3: CATSRDPGSGNTIYF
V: TRBV2; CDR3: CASSEQGVNYGYTF
V: TRBV5-4; CDR3: CASSLPGLTEAFF
V: TRBV5-6; CDR3: CASSSQGLNTGELFF
V: TRBV5-1; CDR3: CASSLNPGQETQYF
V: TRBV7-2; CDR3: CASSFGSGGQETQYF
V: TRBV11-1; CDR3: CASSLDGAFGGTEAFF
V: TRBV19; CDR3: CASHPEAGGKGTQYF
V: TRBV6-1; CDR3: CASSEAPGGRDQPQHF
V: TRBV11-2; CDR3: CASSAHRGVDTQYF
V: TRBV19; CDR3: CASSPRTGGGTEAFF
V: TRBV29-1; CDR3: CSVELAGGSWSQYF
V: TRBV7-9; CDR3: CASSLVPRSYNEQFF
V: TRBV27; CDR3: CASSSTLGSLFVNNEQFF
V: TRBV4-1; CDR3: CASSQQQPGQPYEQYF
V: TRBV5-4; CDR3: CASSLAGTPNYGYTF
V: TRBV6-1; CDR3: CASSELGGYGYTF
V: TRBV6-5; CDR3: CASSFSGQHQPQHF
V: TRBV4-1; CDR3: CASSRTSGGSVETQYF
V: TRBV21-1; CDR3: CASSLGDFGDTDTQYF
V: TRBV30; CDR3: CAWDRGYQETQYF
V: TRBV10-2; CDR3: CASSESAGSTGELFF
V: TRBV7-2; CDR3: CASSLYSGTQYF
V: TRBV29-1; CDR3: CSVGDPETQYF
V: TRBV9; CDR3: CASSESLIPQGGTPWDEQFF
V: TRBV10-3; CDR3: CAISDPLAGQDTQYF
V: TRBV7-2; CDR3: CASSPRDRVYEQYF
V: TRBV28; CDR3: CASSFRQTNQPQHF
V: TRBV15; CDR3: CATSRGKGLAGAQWTQYF
V: TRBV6-1; CDR3: CASSDVKGVNQPQHF
V: TRBV5-4; CDR3: CASSLVAGAGYTF
V: TRBV28; CDR3: CASNVGRETQYF
V: TRBV29-1; CDR3: CSVEWQGSNEKLFF
V: TRBV29-1; CDR3: CSVEGAAKNIQYF
V: TRBV4-1; CDR3: CASSQPTQGSPLHF
V: TRBV10-3; CDR3: CAISESGTLHGYTF
V: TRBV28; CDR3: CASSPSTGTSGGNEQFF
V: TRBV6-5; CDR3: CASSYQGGTEAFF
V: TRBV10-3; CDR3: CAISAGTGTHEQYF
V: TRBV15; CDR3: CATSRNYRQGSSYEQYF
V: TRBV4-3; CDR3: CASSQIQRGTDTQYF
V: TRBV4-3; CDR3: CASSQGTSGYSYNEQFF
V: TRBV4-2; CDR3: CASSQDYKAGGPSTDTQYF
V: TRBV5-6; CDR3: CASSFGGPYEQYF
V: TRBV7-6; CDR3: CASSLGRGSTEAFF